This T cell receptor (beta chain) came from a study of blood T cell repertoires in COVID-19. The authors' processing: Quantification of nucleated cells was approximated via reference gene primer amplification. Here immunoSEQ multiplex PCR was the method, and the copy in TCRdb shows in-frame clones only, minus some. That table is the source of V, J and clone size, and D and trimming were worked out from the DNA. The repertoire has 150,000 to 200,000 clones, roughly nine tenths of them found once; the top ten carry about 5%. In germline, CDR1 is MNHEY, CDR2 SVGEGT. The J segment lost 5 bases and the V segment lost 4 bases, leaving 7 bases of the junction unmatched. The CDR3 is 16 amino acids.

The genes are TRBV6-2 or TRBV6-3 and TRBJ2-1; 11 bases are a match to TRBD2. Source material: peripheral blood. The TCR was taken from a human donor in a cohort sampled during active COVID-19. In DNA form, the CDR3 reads TGTGCCAGCAGTTCTTACAGACTAGCGGGACACAATGAGCAGTTCTTC. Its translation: CASSSYRLAGHNEQFF.